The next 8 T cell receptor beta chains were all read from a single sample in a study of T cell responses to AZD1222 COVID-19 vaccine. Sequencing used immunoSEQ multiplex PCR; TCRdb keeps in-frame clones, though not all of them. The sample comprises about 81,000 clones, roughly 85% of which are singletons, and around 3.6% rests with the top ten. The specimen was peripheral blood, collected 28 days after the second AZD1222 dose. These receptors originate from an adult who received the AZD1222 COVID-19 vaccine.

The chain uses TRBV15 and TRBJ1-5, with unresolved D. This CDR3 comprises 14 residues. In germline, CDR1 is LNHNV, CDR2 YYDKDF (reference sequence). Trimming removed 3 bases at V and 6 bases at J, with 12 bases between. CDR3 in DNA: TGTGCCACCAGCAGTTCTCAGGACGTTCAGCCCCAGCATTTT. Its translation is CATSSSQDVQPQHF.

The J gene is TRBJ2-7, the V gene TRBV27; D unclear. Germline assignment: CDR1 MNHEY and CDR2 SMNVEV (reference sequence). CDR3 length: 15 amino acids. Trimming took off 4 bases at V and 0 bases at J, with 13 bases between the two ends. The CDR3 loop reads CASSSPSTFSYEQYF. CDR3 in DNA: TGTGCCAGCAGTTCCCCGTCGACATTCTCCTACGAGCAGTACTTC.

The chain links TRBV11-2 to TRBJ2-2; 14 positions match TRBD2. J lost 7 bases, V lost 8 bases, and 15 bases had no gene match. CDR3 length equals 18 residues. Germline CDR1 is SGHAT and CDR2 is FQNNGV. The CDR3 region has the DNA TGTGCCAGCTCAAGGGGACTAGCGGGGGCCCGTGGGGGCGGGGAGCTGTTTTTT. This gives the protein CASSRGLAGARGGGELFF.

Written as DNA, the CDR3 is TGTGCCAGCAGTTACAGCTTTACTGGAAACACCATATATTTT. This encodes CASSYSFTGNTIYF. This sequence joins TRBV27 and TRBJ1-3; D not certain. Per germline, CDR1 MNHEY and CDR2 SMNVEV (reference sequence). The CDR3 length is 14 residues. Deletions cut 4 bases from V and 2 bases from J, with 9 bases between.

CDR3 nucleotides: TGTGCCAGCATGAGACAGGGGTTACCAATGAACACTGAAGCTTTCTTT. Amino acid sequence: CASMRQGLPMNTEAFF. The chain uses TRBV28 and TRBJ1-1; 8 bases match TRBD1. The junction had 10 bases not matched to a gene; V was cut back by 7 bases and J by 0 bases. This CDR3 is built from 16 residues. Germline CDR1 reads MDHEN; CDR2 reads SYDVKM.

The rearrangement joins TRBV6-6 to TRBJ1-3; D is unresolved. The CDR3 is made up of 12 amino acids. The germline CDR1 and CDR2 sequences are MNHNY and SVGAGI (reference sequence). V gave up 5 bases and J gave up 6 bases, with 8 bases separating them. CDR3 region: CASSETQNTIYF. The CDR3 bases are TGTGCCAGCAGTGAGACGCAAAACACCATATATTTT.

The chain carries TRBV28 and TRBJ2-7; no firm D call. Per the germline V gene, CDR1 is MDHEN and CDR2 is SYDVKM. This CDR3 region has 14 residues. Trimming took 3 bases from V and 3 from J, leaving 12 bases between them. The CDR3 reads CASSFTQSNYEQYF. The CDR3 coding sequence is TGTGCCAGCAGTTTTACCCAGTCGAACTACGAGCAGTACTTC.

The CDR3 nucleotides read TGTGCCAGTAGTATAGCCAGCCATCGGGGCTATGGCTACACCTTC. Encoded protein: CASSIASHRGYGYTF. This chain joins TRBV19 and TRBJ1-2; D not certain. The CDR3 loop spans 15 amino acids. Germline V gene sequence: CDR1 LNHDA, CDR2 SQIVND (reference sequence). V lost 1 base to trimming and J lost 4 bases, with 13 bases between them.